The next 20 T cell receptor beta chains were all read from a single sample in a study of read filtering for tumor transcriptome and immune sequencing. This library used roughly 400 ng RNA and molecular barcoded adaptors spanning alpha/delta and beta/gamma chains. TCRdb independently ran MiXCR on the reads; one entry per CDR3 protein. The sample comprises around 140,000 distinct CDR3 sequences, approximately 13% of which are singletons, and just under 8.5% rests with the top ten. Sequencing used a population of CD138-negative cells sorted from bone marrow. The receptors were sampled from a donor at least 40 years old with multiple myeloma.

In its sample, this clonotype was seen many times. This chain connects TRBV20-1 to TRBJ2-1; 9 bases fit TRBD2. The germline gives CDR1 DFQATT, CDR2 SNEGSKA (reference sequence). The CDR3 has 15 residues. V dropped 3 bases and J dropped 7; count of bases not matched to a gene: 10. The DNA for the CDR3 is TGCAGTGCTAGCCCCGAGGTAGCGGGAGTAAATGAGCAGTTCTTC. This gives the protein CSASPEVAGVNEQFF.

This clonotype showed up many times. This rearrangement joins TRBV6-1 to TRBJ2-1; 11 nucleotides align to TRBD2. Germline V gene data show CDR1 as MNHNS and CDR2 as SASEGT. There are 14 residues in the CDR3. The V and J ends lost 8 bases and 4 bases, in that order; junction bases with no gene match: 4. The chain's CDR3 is CASSGTSGYNEQFF. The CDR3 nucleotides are TGTGCCAGCTCCGGGACTAGCGGATACAATGAGCAGTTCTTC.

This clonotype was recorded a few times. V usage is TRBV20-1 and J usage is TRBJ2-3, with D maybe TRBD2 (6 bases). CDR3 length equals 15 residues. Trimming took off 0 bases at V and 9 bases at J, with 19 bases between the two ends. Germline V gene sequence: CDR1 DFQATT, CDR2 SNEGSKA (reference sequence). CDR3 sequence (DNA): TGCAGTGCTAGAGACCGGGACTTACCCAACCAAACGCAGTATTTT. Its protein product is CSARDRDLPNQTQYF.

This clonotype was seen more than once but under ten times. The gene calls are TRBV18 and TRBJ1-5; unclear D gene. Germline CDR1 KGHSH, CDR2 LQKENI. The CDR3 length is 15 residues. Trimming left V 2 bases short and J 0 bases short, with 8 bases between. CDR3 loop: CASSPETRSNQPQHF. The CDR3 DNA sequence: TGTGCCAGCTCACCAGAGACCCGTAGCAATCAGCCCCAGCATTTT.

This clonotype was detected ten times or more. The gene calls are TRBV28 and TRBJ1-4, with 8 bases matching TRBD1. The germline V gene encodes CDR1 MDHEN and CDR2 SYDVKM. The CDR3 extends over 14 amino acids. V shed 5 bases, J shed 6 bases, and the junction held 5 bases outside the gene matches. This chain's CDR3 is CASSPGGTDEKLFF. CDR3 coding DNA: TGTGCCAGCAGTCCAGGGGGCACGGATGAAAAACTGTTTTTT.

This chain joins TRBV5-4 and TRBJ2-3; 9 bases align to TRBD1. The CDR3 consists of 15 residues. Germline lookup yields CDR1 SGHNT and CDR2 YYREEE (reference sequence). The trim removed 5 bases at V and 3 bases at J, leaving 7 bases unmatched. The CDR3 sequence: CASRPGTGRTDTQYF. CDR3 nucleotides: TGTGCCAGCAGGCCCGGGACAGGGAGGACAGATACGCAGTATTTT.

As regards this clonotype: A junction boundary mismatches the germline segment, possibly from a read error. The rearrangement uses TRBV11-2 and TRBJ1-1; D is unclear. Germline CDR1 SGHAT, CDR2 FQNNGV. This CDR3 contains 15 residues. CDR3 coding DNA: TGTGCCAGCAGTTTAGGAGGGTACATGAACACTGAAGCTTTCTTT. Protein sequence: CASSLGGYMNTEAFF.

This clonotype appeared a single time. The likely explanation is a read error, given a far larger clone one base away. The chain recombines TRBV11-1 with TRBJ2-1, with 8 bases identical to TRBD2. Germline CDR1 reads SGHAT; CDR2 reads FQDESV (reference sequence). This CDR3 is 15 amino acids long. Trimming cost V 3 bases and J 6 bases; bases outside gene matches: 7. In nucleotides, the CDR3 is TGTGCCAGCAGCTTCGGGAGGGCCGAGATCAATGAGCAGTTCTTC. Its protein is CASSFGRAEINEQFF.

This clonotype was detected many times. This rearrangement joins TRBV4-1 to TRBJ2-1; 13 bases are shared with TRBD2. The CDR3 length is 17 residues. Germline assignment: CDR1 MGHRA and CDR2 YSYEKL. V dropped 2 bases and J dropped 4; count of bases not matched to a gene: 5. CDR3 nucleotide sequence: TGCGCCAGCAGCCAAAAGGGACTAGCGGGATCATACAATGAGCAGTTCTTC. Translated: CASSQKGLAGSYNEQFF.

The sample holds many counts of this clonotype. CDR3 amino acids: CATKGTSGRITYNEQFF. CDR3 nucleotide sequence: TGTGCCACCAAGGGGACTAGCGGGAGGATCACCTACAATGAGCAGTTCTTC. The chain couples TRBV27 to TRBJ2-1; 15 bases match TRBD2. There are 17 residues in the CDR3. CDR1 and CDR2 (germline): MNHEY, SMNVEV (reference sequence). The junction had 9 bases not matched to a gene; V was cut back by 10 bases and J by 2 bases.

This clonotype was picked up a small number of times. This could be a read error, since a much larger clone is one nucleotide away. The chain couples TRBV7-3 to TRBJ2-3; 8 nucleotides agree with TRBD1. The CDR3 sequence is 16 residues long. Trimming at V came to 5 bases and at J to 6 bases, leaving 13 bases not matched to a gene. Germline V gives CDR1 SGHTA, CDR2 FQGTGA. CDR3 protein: CASSPAGRGLGDTQYF. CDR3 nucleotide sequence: TGTGCCAGCAGCCCCGCCGGCAGGGGGCTGGGGGATACGCAGTATTTT.

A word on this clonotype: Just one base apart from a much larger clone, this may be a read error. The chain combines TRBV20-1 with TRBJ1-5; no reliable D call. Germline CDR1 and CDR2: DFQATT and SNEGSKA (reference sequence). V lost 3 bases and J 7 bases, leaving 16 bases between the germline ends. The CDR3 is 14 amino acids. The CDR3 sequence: CSASSDPGRQPQHF. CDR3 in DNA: TGCAGTGCTAGCAGCGATCCGGGAAGGCAGCCCCAGCATTTT.

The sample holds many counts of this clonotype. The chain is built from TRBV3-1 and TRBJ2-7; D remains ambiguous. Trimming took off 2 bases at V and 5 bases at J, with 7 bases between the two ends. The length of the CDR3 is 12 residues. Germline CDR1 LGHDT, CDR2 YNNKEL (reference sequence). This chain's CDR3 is CASSQFGDEQYF. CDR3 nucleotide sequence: TGTGCCAGCAGCCAATTCGGTGACGAGCAGTACTTC.

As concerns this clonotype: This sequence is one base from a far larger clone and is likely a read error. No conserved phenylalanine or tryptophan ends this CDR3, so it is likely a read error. The CDR3 DNA follows: TGTGCCAGCAGTGGGACTTGGGATGAAAAACTGTTTGTT. Encoded protein: CASSGTWDEKLFV. The chain is built from TRBV12-3 or TRBV12-4 and TRBJ1-4, with a tentative D call TRBD1 (5 bases). The germline V and J ends were trimmed by 5 bases and 6 bases, with 10 bases remaining between them. The CDR3 runs to 13 residues.

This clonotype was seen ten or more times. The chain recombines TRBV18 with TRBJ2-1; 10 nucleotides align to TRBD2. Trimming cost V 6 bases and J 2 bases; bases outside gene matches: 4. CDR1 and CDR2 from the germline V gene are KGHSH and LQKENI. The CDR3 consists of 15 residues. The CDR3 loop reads CASSGTSATYNEQFF. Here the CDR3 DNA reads TGTGCCAGCTCCGGGACTAGCGCAACCTACAATGAGCAGTTCTTC.

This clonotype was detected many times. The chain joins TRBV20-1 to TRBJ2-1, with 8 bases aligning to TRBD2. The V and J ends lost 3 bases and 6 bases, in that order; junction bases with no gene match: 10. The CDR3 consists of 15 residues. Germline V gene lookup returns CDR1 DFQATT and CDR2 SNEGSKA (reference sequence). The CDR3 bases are TGCAGTGCTAGGCCCTGGACTAGCTGGGGCAATGAGCAGTTCTTC. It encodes CSARPWTSWGNEQFF.

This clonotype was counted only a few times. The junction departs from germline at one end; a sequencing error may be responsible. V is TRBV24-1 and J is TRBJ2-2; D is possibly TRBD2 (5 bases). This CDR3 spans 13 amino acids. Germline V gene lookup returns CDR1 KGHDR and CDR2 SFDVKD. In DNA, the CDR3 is TGTGCCACCAGTGATTTTGGACCCGGGGAGCTGGTTTTT. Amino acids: CATSDFGPGELVF.

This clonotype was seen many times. This CDR3 is CASSTGQGGNTEAFF. CDR3 DNA: TGTGCCAGTAGTACCGGACAGGGTGGGAACACTGAAGCTTTCTTT. This sequence joins TRBV19 and TRBJ1-1; 8 positions match TRBD1. In germline, CDR1 is LNHDA, CDR2 SQIVND (reference sequence). After removal of 4 bases from V and 1 base from J, the junction contained 5 bases not matched to a gene. CDR3 length equals 15 residues. Full variable domain (rest looked up from reference TRBV19 and TRBJ1-1): DGGITQSPKYLFRKEGQNVTLSCEQNLNHDAMYWYRQDPGQGLRLIYYSQIVNDFQKGDIAEGYSVSREKKESFPLTVTSAQKNPTAFYLCASSTGQGGNTEAFFGQGTRLTVV.

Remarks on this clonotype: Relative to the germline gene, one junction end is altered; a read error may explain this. DNA for the CDR3: TGTGCCAGCAGTCTCGCCTCCGGGACAGGAGGAGGCTGCACCTTC. Translation: CASSLASGTGGGCTF. The chain employs TRBV3-1 and TRBJ1-2; 8 nucleotides agree with TRBD1. This CDR3 region has 15 residues. Germline CDR1 and CDR2: LGHDT and YNNKEL (reference sequence). Filled out from reference TRBV3-1 and TRBJ1-2, the complete variable domain reads DTAVSQTPKYLVTQMGNDKSIKCEQNLGHDTMYWYKQDSKKFLKIMFSYNNKELIINETVPNRFSPKSPDKAHLNLHINSLELGDSAVYFCASSLASGTGGGCTFGSGTRLTVV.

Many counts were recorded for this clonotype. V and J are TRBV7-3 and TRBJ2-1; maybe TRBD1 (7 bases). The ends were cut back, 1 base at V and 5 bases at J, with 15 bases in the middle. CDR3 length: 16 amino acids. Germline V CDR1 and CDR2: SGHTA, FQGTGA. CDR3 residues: CASSLRGGTVNNEQFF. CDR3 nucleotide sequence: TGTGCCAGCAGCTTAAGAGGAGGGACAGTTAACAATGAGCAGTTCTTC.